The 20 T cell receptor beta chains reported below all come from one sample, sequenced in a study of OX40 agonist ivuxolimab in advanced cancers. The data were produced by immunoSEQ multiplex PCR, yet TCRdb's version contains in-frame clones alone and is incomplete. The sample includes about 56,000 clones, 80% to 90% of them seen just once. The sequenced sample was CD4+ or CD8+ T cells sorted from blood, obtained in a trial of the OX40 agonist ivuxolimab. The receptor source for this set is an adult with an advanced solid tumor such as melanoma, head and neck, liver or kidney cancer.

This chain connects TRBV11-2 to TRBJ2-1, with 10 bases identical to TRBD2. V was pared by 2 bases and J by 12 bases, with 10 bases of the junction left unmatched. The length of the CDR3 is 15 residues. Germline V lookup: CDR1 SGHAT, CDR2 FQNNGV. The CDR3 loop is CASSLFETSGLGQFF. CDR3 nucleotides: TGTGCCAGCAGCTTATTTGAGACTAGCGGGTTAGGGCAGTTCTTC.

This chain uses TRBV6-6 with TRBJ1-1, with D unresolved. V dropped 0 bases and J dropped 4 bases, with 12 bases sitting between them. This CDR3 is built from 15 residues. Germline V gives CDR1 MNHNY, CDR2 SVGAGI (reference sequence). Here the CDR3 reads CASSYSASRGTEAFF. The CDR3 nucleotides are TGTGCCAGCAGTTACTCTGCCAGTCGGGGCACTGAAGCTTTCTTT.

The chain is built from TRBV10-3 and TRBJ2-1; 10 nucleotides match TRBD1. Germline V gene data show CDR1 as ENHRY and CDR2 as SYGVKD. This CDR3 has 15 amino acids. The V and J ends lost 9 bases and 5 bases, in that order; junction bases with no gene match: 10. This CDR3 is CAINTGTGVNNEQFF. The CDR3 region has the DNA TGTGCCATAAACACCGGGACAGGGGTAAACAATGAGCAGTTCTTC.

The CDR3 here is CASSQHPGQDYEKLFF. CDR3 sequence (DNA): TGCGCCAGCAGCCAGCACCCAGGACAGGATTATGAAAAACTGTTTTTT. V gene TRBV5-1 combines with J gene TRBJ1-4, with 7 bases identical to TRBD1. The V gene's germline CDR1 is SGHRS and CDR2 YFSETQ. The CDR3 covers 16 residues. J gave up 6 bases and V 4 bases, and 12 bases lay outside the gene matches.

The chain combines TRBV18 with TRBJ2-7; 9 nucleotides agree with TRBD1. Germline loops: CDR1 KGHSH, CDR2 LQKENI. V shed 2 bases and J 3 bases; nucleotides not matched to a gene: 8. The CDR3 sequence is 16 residues long. CDR3: CASSPTGTGRGYEQYF. The CDR3 bases are TGTGCCAGCTCACCAACCGGGACAGGGAGAGGCTACGAGCAGTACTTC. The variable domain in full, completed from reference TRBV18 and TRBJ2-7, reads NAGVMQNPRHLVRRRGQEARLRCSPMKGHSHVYWYRQLPEEGLKFMVYLQKENIIDESGMPKERFSAEFPKEGPSILRIQQVVRGDSAAYFCASSPTGTGRGYEQYFGPGTRLTVT.

The chain employs TRBV2 and TRBJ2-3, with D possibly TRBD1 on 6 matching bases. From germline, CDR1 is SNHLY and CDR2 FYNNEI. This CDR3 comprises 11 residues. The V gene lost 7 bases and the J gene lost 5 bases, with 7 bases spanning the gap. In nucleotides, the CDR3 is TGTGCCAGCAAGGGGGAAGATACGCAGTATTTT. Translated: CASKGEDTQYF.

This chain connects TRBV5-1 to TRBJ1-1, with 7 bases identical to TRBD1. The CDR3 length is 15 residues. The germline V gene encodes CDR1 SGHRS and CDR2 YFSETQ. Germline trimming cut 4 bases from V and 1 base from J; bases unmatched to any gene: 7. The CDR3, as DNA: TGCGCCAGCAGCCAACGGACAGGACCGAACACTGAAGCTTTCTTT. Translating gives CASSQRTGPNTEAFF.

V gene TRBV28 combines with J gene TRBJ1-2, with D possibly being TRBD1 (6 bases). This CDR3 comprises 12 residues. CDR1 and CDR2 (germline): MDHEN, SYDVKM. V was cut by 8 bases and J by 3 bases, with 10 bases left in between. CDR3 residues: CASGSGDYGYTF. CDR3 DNA: TGTGCCAGCGGCTCAGGGGACTATGGCTACACCTTC.

V gene TRBV19 combines with J gene TRBJ1-4; D might be TRBD1 (5 bases). Trimming left V 5 bases short and J 4 bases short, with 8 bases between. Germline CDR1 reads LNHDA; CDR2 reads SQIVND (reference sequence). CDR3 length: 13 residues. CDR3: CASSWGVNEKLFF. DNA of the CDR3: TGTGCCAGTAGTTGGGGGGTTAATGAAAAACTGTTTTTT. The full variable domain, in which reference TRBV19 and TRBJ1-4 provide the parts outside the CDR3, is DGGITQSPKYLFRKEGQNVTLSCEQNLNHDAMYWYRQDPGQGLRLIYYSQIVNDFQKGDIAEGYSVSREKKESFPLTVTSAQKNPTAFYLCASSWGVNEKLFFGSGTQLSVL.

The chain recombines TRBV19 with TRBJ2-3; no definite D call. The length of the CDR3 is 13 residues. Trimming stripped 4 bases from V and 4 bases from J, with 9 bases between. Looked up from germline, CDR1 is LNHDA and CDR2 is SQIVND (reference sequence). CDR3 in amino acids: CASSNGGPDTQYF. CDR3 DNA sequence: TGTGCCAGTAGTAACGGCGGCCCAGATACGCAGTATTTT.

This clone appeared a single time. V and J are TRBV18 and TRBJ1-5; maybe TRBD1 (6 bases). The CDR3 length is 14 residues. CDR1 is KGHSH, CDR2 LQKENI, per germline. The V gene lost 5 bases and the J gene lost 3 bases, with 11 bases spanning the gap. This chain's CDR3 is CASSSTGNNQPQHF. The CDR3 coding sequence is TGTGCCAGCTCATCGACAGGAAACAATCAGCCCCAGCATTTT.

In its sample, this clone was seen once. The gene calls are TRBV6-6 and TRBJ2-7, with unresolved D. The germline gives CDR1 MNHNY, CDR2 SVGAGI (reference sequence). The ends were cut back, 2 bases at V and 4 bases at J, with 6 bases in the middle. The CDR3 spans 12 residues. The CDR3: CASSYGVYEQYF. DNA of the CDR3: TGTGCCAGCAGTTACGGCGTTTACGAGCAGTACTTC.

This chain links TRBV18 with TRBJ1-1; 7 nucleotides match TRBD1. The V and J ends lost 4 bases and 7 bases, in that order; junction bases with no gene match: 3. Germline V gene data show CDR1 as KGHSH and CDR2 as LQKENI. This CDR3 comprises 12 residues. CDR3 sequence: CASSRQGGEAFF. In DNA form, the CDR3 reads TGTGCCAGCTCACGACAGGGCGGTGAAGCTTTCTTT.

The gene calls are TRBV28 and TRBJ2-5, with D maybe TRBD1 (7 bases). From germline, CDR1 is MDHEN and CDR2 SYDVKM. This CDR3 contains 15 residues. The germline V and J ends were trimmed by 5 bases and 5 bases, with 18 bases remaining between them. This CDR3 reads CASSPADREEETQYF. In nucleotides, the CDR3 is TGTGCCAGCAGTCCCGCCGACAGGGAGGAGGAGACCCAGTACTTC.

This clone was seen more than once but under ten times. The gene calls are TRBV11-3 and TRBJ2-3; tentatively, D is TRBD1 or TRBD2 (5 bases each). Per the germline V gene, CDR1 is SGHNT and CDR2 is YENEEA. V was trimmed by 3 bases and J by 6 bases, leaving 10 bases between them. This CDR3 has 13 amino acids. The CDR3 DNA sequence: TGTGCCAGCAGCTTTAGGGACCCTGATACGCAGTATTTT. Its protein is CASSFRDPDTQYF.

J is TRBJ2-5 and V is TRBV10-3; D might be TRBD1 (5 bases). The CDR3 has 15 amino acids. V shed 0 bases and J shed 5 bases, with 13 bases lying between them. In germline, CDR1 is ENHRY, CDR2 SYGVKD. CDR3 sequence (DNA): TGTGCCATCAGTGAGTCAATTACAGGCGAGGAGACCCAGTACTTC. Translation gives CAISESITGEETQYF.

CDR3 bases: TGTGCCAGTAGTCCTCAGGGGATAGGCTACGAGCAGTACTTC. This gives the protein CASSPQGIGYEQYF. The rearrangement links TRBV19 to TRBJ2-7; D possibly corresponds to TRBD1 (6 bases). The CDR3 is made up of 14 amino acids. Trimming stripped 5 bases from V and 3 bases from J, with 14 bases between. CDR1 LNHDA and CDR2 SQIVND come from the germline V gene (reference sequence).

V gene TRBV18 combines with J gene TRBJ1-3; D remains unclear. From germline, CDR1 is KGHSH and CDR2 LQKENI. The germline V and J ends were trimmed by 3 bases and 1 base, with 7 bases remaining between them. This CDR3 region has 14 residues. In DNA, the CDR3 is TGTGCCAGCTCACCGTTTGAGTCTGGAAACACCATATATTTT. Translation gives CASSPFESGNTIYF.

This chain joins TRBV9 and TRBJ2-2; no clear D. The V gene lost 0 bases and the J gene lost 3 bases, with 3 bases spanning the gap. The length of the CDR3 is 13 residues. Per germline, CDR1 SGDLS and CDR2 YYNGEE. The DNA of the CDR3 is TGTGCCAGCAGCGTAGCGGACACCGGGGAGCTGTTTTTT. Its translation: CASSVADTGELFF.

This sequence joins TRBV9 and TRBJ2-1; 7 bases line up with TRBD2. Germline V gene lookup returns CDR1 SGDLS and CDR2 YYNGEE. The CDR3 extends over 14 amino acids. V trimming: 0 bases; J trimming: 6 bases; junction bases outside the gene matches: 3. In DNA form, the CDR3 reads TGTGCCAGCAGCGTAGGGGGACTACCCAATGAGCAGTTCTTC. Protein product: CASSVGGLPNEQFF.